What follows is one T cell receptor beta chain and its context. CDR1 and CDR2 (germline): MNHEY, SMNVEV (reference sequence). The CDR3 is made up of 13 amino acids. The V gene end was trimmed by 3 bases and the J gene end by 11 bases; junction bases not matched to a gene: 9. Original analysis: Amplification of reference gene primers provided the estimated nucleated cell counts. Profiling relied on immunoSEQ multiplex PCR, and the TCRdb table lists in-frame clones only, not all of them. The DNA gave D and trimming, while V, J and clone size come from that table. The sample includes approximately 80,000 clones, 88% of them seen just once. The data originate from a study of blood T cell repertoires in COVID-19. About the research overall: Sources were T cells, B-cell-depleted T cells, or PBMCs; the material itself was cDNA or gDNA.

This chain uses TRBV27 with TRBJ1-1; 7 bases line up with TRBD1. Sequenced material: peripheral blood. This sequence originates from a human donor in a cohort sampled during active COVID-19. The CDR3: CASSLVPGQWAFF. The DNA of the CDR3 is TGTGCCAGCAGTTTGGTACCGGGACAGTGGGCTTTCTTT.